This passage covers 21 T cell receptor beta chains from one sample sequenced in a study of breast tumors, draining lymph nodes, adjacent tissues. Via MiXCR, TCRdb re-called the multiplex PCR reads, giving one row per CDR3 protein. The sample comprises about 52,000 distinct CDR3 sequences, about 40% of which are singletons, and about 10% rests with the top ten. The material sequenced was breast tumor tissue. The receptors here all came from a female donor with breast cancer. Some clones in this sample may be carry-over from other donors' samples.

Worth noting for this clonotype: No DNA is shown, since the ends of the CDR3 on it are uncertain; the CDR3 is the one TCRdb lists. The chain links TRBV2 to TRBJ2-2; TRBD2, the D gene given by the table, was not confirmed from the DNA. Per germline, CDR1 SNHLY and CDR2 FYNNEI. The length of the CDR3 is 23 amino acids, counting both ends. CDR3 region: CASSESTRSNEQYFGPGTGELFF.

The CDR3 is CASSLADVAGAAYEQYF. The CDR3 DNA reads as TGTGCCAGCAGCTTAGCGGACGTTGCGGGAGCCGCCTACGAGCAGTACTTC. This chain joins TRBV7-6 and TRBJ2-7; 7 bases line up with TRBD2. Trimming at V came to 0 bases and at J to 2 bases, leaving 10 bases not matched to a gene. Germline loops: CDR1 SGHVS, CDR2 FNYEAQ. CDR3 length: 17 residues.

There are many counts of this clonotype. This sequence joins TRBV7-3 and TRBJ2-3; D gene ambiguous. The germline CDR1 and CDR2 sequences are SGHTA and FQGTGA. The CDR3 is 14 residues long. The germline V and J ends were trimmed by 2 bases and 2 bases, with 8 bases remaining between them. As DNA, the CDR3 is TGTGCCAGCAGCTTAGGGTTTTCCACAGATACGCAGTATTTT. Protein product: CASSLGFSTDTQYF.

This clonotype was seen at least ten times. The chain combines TRBV6-2 or TRBV6-3 with TRBJ2-7; D not resolved. The germline V gene has CDR1 MNHEY and CDR2 SVGEGT. The CDR3 is 13 residues long. V was cut by 2 bases and J by 4 bases, with 9 bases left in between. Written as DNA, the CDR3 is TGTGCCAGCAGTTACCTAAGTACATACGAGCAGTACTTC. Protein sequence: CASSYLSTYEQYF.

This clonotype was counted only a few times. This clone may be a read error of a much larger clone one base away. The chain uses TRBV4-2 and TRBJ2-2; D unresolved. CDR3 size: 17 residues. Germline V gene sequence: CDR1 LGHNA, CDR2 YNFKEQ. The CDR3 is CASSRSLGSTNAGELFF. CDR3 nucleotides: TGTGCCAGCAGCCGATCCTTGGGTAGCACGAACGCCGGGGAGCTGTTTTTT.

This clonotype was detected ten times or more. This chain connects TRBV20-1 to TRBJ2-7; 14 nucleotides match TRBD2. V trimming: 1 base; J trimming: 3 bases; junction bases outside the gene matches: 5. This CDR3 contains 16 residues. CDR1 is DFQATT, CDR2 SNEGSKA, per germline (reference sequence). In DNA, the CDR3 is TGCAGTGCTAGAGGACTAGCGGGAGGGCGCTACTACGAGCAGTACTTC. Protein sequence: CSARGLAGGRYYEQYF.

This clonotype was detected ten times or more. The rearrangement uses TRBV4-3 and TRBJ2-7, with 12 bases aligning to TRBD2. This CDR3 has 16 amino acids. The germline V gene has CDR1 LGHNA and CDR2 YSLEER. V shed 4 bases, J shed 5 bases, and the junction held 9 bases outside the gene matches. The CDR3 sequence is CASSRGLLAGGDEQYF. CDR3 DNA sequence: TGCGCCAGCAGCCGAGGACTACTAGCGGGAGGAGACGAGCAGTACTTC.

This clonotype was detected ten times or more. The V gene is TRBV6-2 or TRBV6-3, the J gene TRBJ1-5; no definite D call. The CDR3 consists of 13 residues. Per the germline V gene, CDR1 is MNHEY and CDR2 is SVGEGT. Deletions cut 0 bases from V and 6 bases from J, with 6 bases between. CDR3 region: CASSYSAGQPQHF. CDR3 DNA sequence: TGTGCCAGCAGTTACTCAGCCGGTCAGCCCCAGCATTTT.

This clonotype was observed many times. A read error may account for a junction end that differs from germline. The V gene is TRBV7-2, the J gene TRBJ2-7; maybe TRBD2 (5 bases). Looked up from germline, CDR1 is SGHTA and CDR2 is FQGNSA. The CDR3 runs to 13 residues. As DNA, the CDR3 is TGTGCCAGCAGCCCGGGGATTCTATACGGGCAGTACTTC. It translates to CASSPGILYGQYF.

The chain recombines TRBV2 with TRBJ1-1; D is uncertain. Trimming took off 8 bases at V and 3 bases at J, with 13 bases between the two ends. This CDR3 contains 13 residues. The germline V gene has CDR1 SNHLY and CDR2 FYNNEI. The CDR3 DNA reads as TGTGCCAGCCGTGTGGACCTTGACACTGAAGCTTTCTTT. Encoded protein: CASRVDLDTEAFF.

Remarks on this clonotype: One junction end does not reproduce the germline sequence, and a read error may be involved. The rearrangement uses TRBV10-3 and TRBJ1-4; 7 bases are a match to TRBD1. This CDR3 has 18 amino acids. The germline CDR1 and CDR2 sequences are ENHRY and SYGVKD. CDR3 sequence reads: CAIKGVGTARGTNEKLLF. The DNA for the CDR3 is TGTGCCATCAAGGGAGTTGGGACAGCTAGGGGGACTAATGAAAAACTGCTTTTT.

This clonotype was seen many times. Germline is not matched at one junction end, which may reflect a read error. V is TRBV6-5 and J is TRBJ1-5; D gene ambiguous. Germline values: CDR1 MNHEY, CDR2 SVGAGI. The CDR3 consists of 15 residues. CDR3 sequence reads: CASSHSEHAGWPQHF. In nucleotides, the CDR3 is TGTGCCAGCAGTCACTCTGAGCATGCCGGTTGGCCCCAGCATTTT.

This clonotype was observed at least ten times. This chain connects TRBV4-2 to TRBJ2-7; D is unresolved. This CDR3 has 13 residues. The V end was cut by 1 base, the J end by 4 bases, with 8 bases between. The germline CDR1 and CDR2 sequences are LGHNA and YNFKEQ. The CDR3 region has the DNA TGTGCCAGCAGCCAAGGTGCCCTGTACGAGCAGTACTTC. This codes for CASSQGALYEQYF.

For this clonotype: A much larger clonotype is one base distant, so this may be a read error. The conserved final phenylalanine or tryptophan is absent from the CDR3, which likely points to a read error. The chain couples TRBV10-1 to TRBJ2-5; no clear D gene. The CDR3 is 14 amino acids. Germline V gene sequence: CDR1 WNHNN, CDR2 SYGVQD (reference sequence). CDR3 DNA: TGTGCCAGCAACTCCCCGCCCGAGCGAGAGACCCAGTACCTC. It yields the protein CASNSPPERETQYL.

The chain links TRBV4-3 to TRBJ2-3, with D possibly matching TRBD2 (6 bases). The germline V gene has CDR1 LGHNA and CDR2 YSLEER. The germline V and J ends were trimmed by 5 bases and 0 bases, with 18 bases remaining between them. The CDR3 contains 17 residues. The CDR3 loop is CASSEIRGTRSTDTQYF. CDR3 nucleotides: TGCGCCAGCAGCGAAATTCGCGGGACTCGAAGCACAGATACGCAGTATTTT.

This clonotype was observed many times. The chain is built from TRBV20-1 and TRBJ2-3; the match to TRBD2 covers 8 bases. Germline CDR1 is DFQATT and CDR2 is SNEGSKA (reference sequence). This CDR3 has 16 residues. With 3 bases clipped from V and 4 bases from J, the junction kept 12 bases outside the gene matches. CDR3 sequence reads: CSASRSAGGRADTQYF. The CDR3 nucleotides read TGCAGTGCTAGTCGGTCGGCGGGAGGCCGGGCAGATACGCAGTATTTT.

This clonotype was recorded at least ten times. The chain combines TRBV4-1 with TRBJ2-3; D remains unclear. CDR3 length: 16 residues. V was trimmed by 1 base and J by 0 bases, leaving 11 bases between them. Germline V lookup: CDR1 MGHRA, CDR2 YSYEKL. CDR3 coding DNA: TGCGCCAGCAGCCAAGTTAGATTACCTAGCACAGATACGCAGTATTTT. Its protein is CASSQVRLPSTDTQYF.

Ten or more counts support this clonotype. This chain connects TRBV6-1 to TRBJ1-2; D is possibly TRBD1 (5 bases). This CDR3 is built from 15 residues. The germline CDR1 and CDR2 sequences are MNHNS and SASEGT. Trimming removed 5 bases at V and 0 bases at J, with 13 bases between. CDR3 nucleotide sequence: TGTGCCAGCAGTCCGACAGTAGAAGCTAACTATGGCTACACCTTC. Translation gives CASSPTVEANYGYTF.

This clonotype was seen many times. This chain joins TRBV6-2 or TRBV6-3 and TRBJ1-2; D not resolved. V shed 3 bases and J shed 7 bases, with 18 bases lying between them. The CDR3 loop spans 15 amino acids. CDR1 and CDR2 from the germline V gene are MNHEY and SVGEGT. Here the CDR3 DNA reads TGTGCCAGCAGTTATCTTTCAGGAATGATGGGTGGCTACACCTTC. Protein sequence: CASSYLSGMMGGYTF.

There are many counts of this clonotype. The J gene is TRBJ2-1, the V gene TRBV13; 8 nucleotides align to TRBD2. The length of the CDR3 is 14 residues. The germline gives CDR1 PRHDT, CDR2 FYEKMQ (reference sequence). Unmatched junction bases numbered 5, after V lost 6 bases and J lost 4 bases. CDR3 loop: CASRGRGGYNEQFF. CDR3 coding DNA: TGTGCCAGCAGGGGCCGGGGGGGTTACAATGAGCAGTTCTTC. Using reference TRBV13 and TRBJ2-1 for the parts outside the CDR3, the full variable domain is AAGVIQSPRHLIKEKRETATLKCYPIPRHDTVYWYQQGPGQDPQFLISFYEKMQSDKGSIPDRFSAQQFSDYHSELNMSSLELGDSALYFCASRGRGGYNEQFFGPGTRLTVL.

The chain joins TRBV11-1 to TRBJ2-3; D possibly corresponds to TRBD2 (5 bases). The CDR3 extends over 14 amino acids. Germline CDR1 reads SGHAT; CDR2 reads FQDESV (reference sequence). V lost 1 base, J lost 2 bases, and 7 bases lay in between. The CDR3 is CASSLGGFTDTQYF. CDR3 nucleotides: TGTGCCAGCAGCTTAGGAGGGTTCACAGATACGCAGTATTTT.